This T cell receptor (beta chain) stems from a study of blood T cells in healthy people across ages. This clonotype was picked up one time. Sequence at one end of the junction differs from germline and may be a read error. CDR1 is SGHVS, CDR2 FQNEAQ, per germline. The CDR3 runs to 14 residues. A second PCR, run for about 7 to 11 cycles, used a sample-barcoded 5' primer plus a J-beta primer mix. Each CDR3 protein gets one entry after TCRdb re-called the 5' RACE reads with MiXCR. This table has more than 1.4 million distinct CDR3 sequences, 40% to 50% appearing once. The J gene is TRBJ2-3, the V gene TRBV7-8; D unresolved. The sample consisted of blood. This TCR came from a woman between 18 and 29 years old in good health. The chain's CDR3 is CVSRRFGGTDTQYF. Here the CDR3 DNA reads TGTGTCAGCAGGCGGTTTGGTGGCACAGATACGCAGTATTTT.